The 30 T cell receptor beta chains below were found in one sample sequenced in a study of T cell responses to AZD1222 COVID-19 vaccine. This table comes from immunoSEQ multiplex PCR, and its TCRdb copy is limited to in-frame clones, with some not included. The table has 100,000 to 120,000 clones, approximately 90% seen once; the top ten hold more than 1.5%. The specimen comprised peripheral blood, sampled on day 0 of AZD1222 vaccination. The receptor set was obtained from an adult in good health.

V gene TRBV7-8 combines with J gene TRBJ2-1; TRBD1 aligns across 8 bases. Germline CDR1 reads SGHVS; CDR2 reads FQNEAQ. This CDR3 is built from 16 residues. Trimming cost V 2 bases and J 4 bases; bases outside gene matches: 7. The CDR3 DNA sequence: TGTGCCAGCAGCTTAAGGCAGGGGGCATCATACAATGAGCAGTTCTTC. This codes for CASSLRQGASYNEQFF.

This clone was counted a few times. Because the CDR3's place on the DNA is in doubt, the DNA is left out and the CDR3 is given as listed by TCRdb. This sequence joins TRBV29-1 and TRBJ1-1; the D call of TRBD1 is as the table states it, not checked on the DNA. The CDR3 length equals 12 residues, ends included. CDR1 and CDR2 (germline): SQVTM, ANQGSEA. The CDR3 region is CSVGPGTGLTFF.

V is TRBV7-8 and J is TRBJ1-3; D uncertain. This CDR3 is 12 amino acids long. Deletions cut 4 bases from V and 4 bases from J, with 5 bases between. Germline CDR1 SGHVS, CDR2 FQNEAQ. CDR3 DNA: TGTGCCAGCAGCTGGGCCGGAAACACCATATATTTT. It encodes CASSWAGNTIYF.

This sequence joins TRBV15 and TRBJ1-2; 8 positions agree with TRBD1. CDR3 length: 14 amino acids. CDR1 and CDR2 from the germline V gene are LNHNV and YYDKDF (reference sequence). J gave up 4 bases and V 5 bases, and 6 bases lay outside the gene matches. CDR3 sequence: CATSDRGVGYGYTF. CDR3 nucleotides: TGTGCCACCAGCGACAGGGGTGTGGGCTATGGCTACACCTTC.

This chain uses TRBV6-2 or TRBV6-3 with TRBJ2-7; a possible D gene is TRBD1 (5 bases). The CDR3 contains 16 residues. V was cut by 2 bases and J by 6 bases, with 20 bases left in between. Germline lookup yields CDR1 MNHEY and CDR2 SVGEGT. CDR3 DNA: TGTGCCAGCAGTTACAGGGGCCAACGCTTTTTTGGCGAGCAGTACTTC. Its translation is CASSYRGQRFFGEQYF.

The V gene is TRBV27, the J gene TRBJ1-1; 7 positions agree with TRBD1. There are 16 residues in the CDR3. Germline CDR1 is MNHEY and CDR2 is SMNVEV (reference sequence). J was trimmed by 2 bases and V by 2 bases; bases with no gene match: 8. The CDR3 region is CASSLRPGGVNTEAFF. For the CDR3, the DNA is TGTGCCAGCAGTTTACGTCCAGGGGGAGTTAACACTGAAGCTTTCTTT.

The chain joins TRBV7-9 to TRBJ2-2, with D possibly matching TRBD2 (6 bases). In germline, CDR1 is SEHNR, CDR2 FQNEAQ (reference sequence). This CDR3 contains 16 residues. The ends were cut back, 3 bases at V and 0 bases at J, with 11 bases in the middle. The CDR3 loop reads CASSLETSTNTGELFF. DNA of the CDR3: TGTGCCAGCAGCTTGGAGACTAGTACGAACACCGGGGAGCTGTTTTTT.

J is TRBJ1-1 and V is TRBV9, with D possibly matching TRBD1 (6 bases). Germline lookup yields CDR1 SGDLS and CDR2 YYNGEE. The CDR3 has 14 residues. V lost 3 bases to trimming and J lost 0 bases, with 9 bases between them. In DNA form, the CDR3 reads TGTGCCAGCAGCGGGGGACATCTGAACACTGAAGCTTTCTTT. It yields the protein CASSGGHLNTEAFF.

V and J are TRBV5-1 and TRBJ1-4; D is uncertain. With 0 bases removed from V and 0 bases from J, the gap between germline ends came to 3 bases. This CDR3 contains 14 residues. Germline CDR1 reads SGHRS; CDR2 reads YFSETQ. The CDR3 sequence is CASSLAATNEKLFF. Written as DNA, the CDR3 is TGCGCCAGCAGCTTGGCTGCAACTAATGAAAAACTGTTTTTT.

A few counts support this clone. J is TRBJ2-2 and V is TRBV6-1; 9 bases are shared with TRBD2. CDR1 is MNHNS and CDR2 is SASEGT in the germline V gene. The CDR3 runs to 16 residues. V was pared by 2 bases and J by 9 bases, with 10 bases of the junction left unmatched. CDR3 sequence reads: CASSEISSGVARELFF. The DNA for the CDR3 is TGTGCCAGCAGTGAAATCTCTAGCGGGGTGGCCCGGGAGCTGTTTTTT.

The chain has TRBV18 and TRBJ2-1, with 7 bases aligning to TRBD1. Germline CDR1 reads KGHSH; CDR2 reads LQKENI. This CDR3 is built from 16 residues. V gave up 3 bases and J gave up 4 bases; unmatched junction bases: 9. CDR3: CASSPPRDSLYNEQFF. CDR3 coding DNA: TGTGCCAGCTCACCCCCACGGGACAGCTTGTACAATGAGCAGTTCTTC.

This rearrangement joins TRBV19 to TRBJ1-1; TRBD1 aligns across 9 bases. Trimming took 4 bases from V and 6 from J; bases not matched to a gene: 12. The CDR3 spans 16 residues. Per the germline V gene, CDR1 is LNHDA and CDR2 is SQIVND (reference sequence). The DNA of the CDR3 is TGTGCCAGTAGTACTTCCTCCGGACAGGGGCCTCCTGAAGCTTTCTTT. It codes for CASSTSSGQGPPEAFF.

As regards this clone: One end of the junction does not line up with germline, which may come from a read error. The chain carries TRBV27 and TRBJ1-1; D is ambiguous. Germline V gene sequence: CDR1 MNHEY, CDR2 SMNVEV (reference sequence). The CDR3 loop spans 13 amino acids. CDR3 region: CASSLSRTGLERF. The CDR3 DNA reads TGTGCCAGCAGTTTATCCCGGACCGGTCTTGAGAGATTT.

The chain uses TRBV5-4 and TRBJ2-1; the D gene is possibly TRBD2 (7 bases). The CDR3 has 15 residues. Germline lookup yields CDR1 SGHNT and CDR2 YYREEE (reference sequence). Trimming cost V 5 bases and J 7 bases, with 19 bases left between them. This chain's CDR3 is CASRDGGAQGNEQFF. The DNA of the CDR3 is TGTGCCAGCAGAGATGGGGGGGCGCAAGGGAATGAGCAGTTCTTC.

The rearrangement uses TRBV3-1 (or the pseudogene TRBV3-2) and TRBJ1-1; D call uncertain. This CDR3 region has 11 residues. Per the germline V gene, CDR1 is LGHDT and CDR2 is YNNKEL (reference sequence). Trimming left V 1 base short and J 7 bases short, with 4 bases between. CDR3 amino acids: CASSQGVEAFF. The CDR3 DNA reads TGTGCCAGCAGCCAAGGAGTTGAAGCTTTCTTT.

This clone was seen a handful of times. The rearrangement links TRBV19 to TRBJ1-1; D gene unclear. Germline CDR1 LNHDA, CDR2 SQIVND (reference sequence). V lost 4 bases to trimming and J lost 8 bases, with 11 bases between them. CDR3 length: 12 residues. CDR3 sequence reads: CASSTRRLEAFF. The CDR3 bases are TGTGCCAGTAGTACCCGAAGGTTGGAAGCTTTCTTT.

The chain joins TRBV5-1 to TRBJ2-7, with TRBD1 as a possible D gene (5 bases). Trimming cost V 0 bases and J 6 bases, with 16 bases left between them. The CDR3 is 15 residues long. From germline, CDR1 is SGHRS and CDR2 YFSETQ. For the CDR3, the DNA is TGCGCCAGCAGCTTGGGAGGTACAGGCAACTTCGAGCAGTACTTC. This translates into CASSLGGTGNFEQYF. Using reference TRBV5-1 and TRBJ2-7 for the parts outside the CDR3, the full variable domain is KAGVTQTPRYLIKTRGQQVTLSCSPISGHRSVSWYQQTPGQGLQFLFEYFSETQRNKGNFPGRFSGRQFSNSRSEMNVSTLELGDSALYLCASSLGGTGNFEQYFGPGTRLTVT.

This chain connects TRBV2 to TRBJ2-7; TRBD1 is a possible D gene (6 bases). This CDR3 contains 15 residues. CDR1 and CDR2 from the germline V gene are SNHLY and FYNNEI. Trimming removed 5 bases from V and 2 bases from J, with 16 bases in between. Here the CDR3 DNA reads TGTGCCAGCAGTACAGGGACCCCTTCGACCTACGAGCAGTACTTC. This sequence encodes CASSTGTPSTYEQYF. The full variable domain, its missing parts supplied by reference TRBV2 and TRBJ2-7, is EPEVTQTPSHQVTQMGQEVILRCVPISNHLYFYWYRQILGQKVEFLVSFYNNEISEKSEIFDDQFSVERPDGSNFTLKIRSTKLEDSAMYFCASSTGTPSTYEQYFGPGTRLTVT.

CDR3 DNA: TGTGCCAGCAGCCCCTCGGGGAGGGGATATGAGCAGTTCTTC. It codes for CASSPSGRGYEQFF. This chain links TRBV5-4 with TRBJ2-1, with 7 positions matching TRBD2. CDR3 length equals 14 residues. After removal of 4 bases from V and 8 bases from J, the junction contained 9 bases not matched to a gene. CDR1 is SGHNT and CDR2 is YYREEE in the germline V gene (reference sequence).

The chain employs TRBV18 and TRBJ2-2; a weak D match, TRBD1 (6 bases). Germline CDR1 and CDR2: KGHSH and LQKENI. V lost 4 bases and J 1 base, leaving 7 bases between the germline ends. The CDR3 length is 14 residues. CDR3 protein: CASSLQGNTGELFF. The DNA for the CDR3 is TGTGCCAGCTCACTACAGGGGAACACCGGGGAGCTGTTTTTT.

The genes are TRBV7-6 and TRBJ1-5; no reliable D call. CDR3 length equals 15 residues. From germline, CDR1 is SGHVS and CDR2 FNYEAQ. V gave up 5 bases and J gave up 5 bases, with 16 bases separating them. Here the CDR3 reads CASSQGSGWDQPQHF. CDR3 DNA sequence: TGTGCCAGCAGCCAAGGCAGCGGATGGGATCAGCCCCAGCATTTT.

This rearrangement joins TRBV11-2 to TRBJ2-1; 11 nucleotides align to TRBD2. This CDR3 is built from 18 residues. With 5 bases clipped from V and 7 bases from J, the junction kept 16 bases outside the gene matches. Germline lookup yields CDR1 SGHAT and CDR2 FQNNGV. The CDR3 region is CASSRGGSSGRSVNEQFF. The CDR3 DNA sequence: TGTGCCAGCAGCCGAGGAGGGTCTAGCGGGAGGTCGGTAAATGAGCAGTTCTTC.

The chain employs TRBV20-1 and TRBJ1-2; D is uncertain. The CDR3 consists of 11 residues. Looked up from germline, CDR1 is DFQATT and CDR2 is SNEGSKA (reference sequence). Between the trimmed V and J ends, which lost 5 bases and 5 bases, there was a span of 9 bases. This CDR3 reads CSAFWLYGYTF. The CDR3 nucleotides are TGCAGTGCTTTTTGGTTGTATGGCTACACCTTC.

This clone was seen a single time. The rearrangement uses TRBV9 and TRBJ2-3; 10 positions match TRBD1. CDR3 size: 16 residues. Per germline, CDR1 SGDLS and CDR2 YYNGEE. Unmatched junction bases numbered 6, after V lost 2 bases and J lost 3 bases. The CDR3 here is CASSVGTGVETDTQYF. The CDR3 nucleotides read TGTGCCAGCAGCGTGGGGACAGGGGTGGAGACAGATACGCAGTATTTT.

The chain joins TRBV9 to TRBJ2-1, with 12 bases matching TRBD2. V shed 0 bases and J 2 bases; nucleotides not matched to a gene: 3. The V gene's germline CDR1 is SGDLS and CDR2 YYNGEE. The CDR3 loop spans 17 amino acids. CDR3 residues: CASSVASGRGTYNEQFF. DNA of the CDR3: TGTGCCAGCAGCGTAGCTAGCGGGAGGGGCACCTACAATGAGCAGTTCTTC.

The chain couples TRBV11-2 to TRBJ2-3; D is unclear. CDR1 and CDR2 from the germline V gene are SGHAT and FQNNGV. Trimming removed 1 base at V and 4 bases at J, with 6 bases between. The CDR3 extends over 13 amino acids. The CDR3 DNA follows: TGTGCCAGCAGCTTAGGCTTGGCAGATACGCAGTATTTT. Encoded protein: CASSLGLADTQYF. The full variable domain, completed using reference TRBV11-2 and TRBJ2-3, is EAGVAQSPRYKIIEKRQSVAFWCNPISGHATLYWYQQILGQGPKLLIQFQNNGVVDDSQLPKDRFSAERLKGVDSTLKIQPAKLEDSAVYLCASSLGLADTQYFGPGTRLTVL.

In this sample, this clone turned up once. CDR3 sequence: CASSPRAGEYEQYF. CDR3 coding DNA: TGTGCCAGCAGCCCGCGGGCAGGAGAGTACGAGCAGTACTTC. The rearrangement uses TRBV14 and TRBJ2-7; possible D gene TRBD2, 5 bases. From germline, CDR1 is SGHDN and CDR2 FVKESK. This CDR3 has 14 amino acids. V dropped 4 bases and J dropped 4 bases, with 14 bases sitting between them.

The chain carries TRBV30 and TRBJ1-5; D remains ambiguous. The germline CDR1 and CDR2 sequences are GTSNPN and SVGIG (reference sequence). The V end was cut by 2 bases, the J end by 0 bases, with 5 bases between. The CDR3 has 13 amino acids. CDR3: CAWSILSNQPQHF. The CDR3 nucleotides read TGTGCCTGGAGTATACTTAGCAATCAGCCCCAGCATTTT.

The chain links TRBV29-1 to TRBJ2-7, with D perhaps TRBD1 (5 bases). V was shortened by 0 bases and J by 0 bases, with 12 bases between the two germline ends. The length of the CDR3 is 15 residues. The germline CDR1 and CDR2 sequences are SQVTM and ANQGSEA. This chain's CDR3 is CSVEDRGTLSYEQYF. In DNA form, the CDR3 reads TGCAGCGTTGAAGATAGGGGCACTCTCTCCTACGAGCAGTACTTC.

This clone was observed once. The CDR3 sequence is CASSPVLGTNSPLHF. The CDR3 region has the DNA TGTGCCAGCAGCCCGGTCCTTGGGACCAATTCACCCCTCCACTTT. The genes are TRBV7-6 and TRBJ1-6; a weak D match, TRBD1 (5 bases). The V end was cut by 5 bases, the J end by 7 bases, with 15 bases between. The CDR3 spans 15 residues. The germline CDR1 and CDR2 sequences are SGHVS and FNYEAQ.